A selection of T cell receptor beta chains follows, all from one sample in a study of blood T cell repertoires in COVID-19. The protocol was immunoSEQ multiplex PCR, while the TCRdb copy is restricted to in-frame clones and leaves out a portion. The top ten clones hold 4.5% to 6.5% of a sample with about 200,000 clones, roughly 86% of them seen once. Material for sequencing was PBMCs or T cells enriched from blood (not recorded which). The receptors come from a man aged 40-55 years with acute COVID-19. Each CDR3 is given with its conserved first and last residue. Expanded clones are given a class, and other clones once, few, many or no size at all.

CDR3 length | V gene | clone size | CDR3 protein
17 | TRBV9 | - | CASSPRGGSTSGNTIYF
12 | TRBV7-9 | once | CASNRLGYGYTF
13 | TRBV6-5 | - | CASSWGPQETQYF
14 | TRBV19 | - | CASSPGQGAKGYTF
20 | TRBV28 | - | CASSVPGHQRRWVMNTEAFF
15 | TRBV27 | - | CASMGLGLASYEQYF
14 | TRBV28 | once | CASSPYQGNTEAFF
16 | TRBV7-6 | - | CASSRGFAVHANEQFF
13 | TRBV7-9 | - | CASSFGTHYGYTF
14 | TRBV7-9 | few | CASSLGRAQETQYF
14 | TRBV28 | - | CASSPSGSRDTQYF